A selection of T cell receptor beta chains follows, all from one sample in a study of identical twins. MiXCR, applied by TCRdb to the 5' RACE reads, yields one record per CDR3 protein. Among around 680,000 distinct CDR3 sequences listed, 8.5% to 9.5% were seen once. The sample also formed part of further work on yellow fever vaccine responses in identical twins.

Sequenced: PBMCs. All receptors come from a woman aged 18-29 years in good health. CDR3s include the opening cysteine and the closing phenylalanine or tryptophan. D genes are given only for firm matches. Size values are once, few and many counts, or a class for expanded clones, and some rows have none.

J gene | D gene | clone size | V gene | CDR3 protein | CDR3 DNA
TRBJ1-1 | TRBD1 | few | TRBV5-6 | CASSILPTGVGTEAFF | TGTGCCAGCAGCATCTTGCCTACAGGGGTTGGTACTGAAGCTTTCTTT
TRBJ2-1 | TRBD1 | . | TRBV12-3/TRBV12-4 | CASTIQGAHNEQFF | TGTGCCAGCACTATACAGGGGGCTCACAATGAGCAGTTCTTC
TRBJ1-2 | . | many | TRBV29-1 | CSVEWGGKGSYGYTF | TGCAGCGTTGAATGGGGGGGAAAGGGCAGCTATGGCTACACCTTC
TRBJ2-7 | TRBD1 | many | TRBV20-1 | CSPDGQGSEQYF | TGCAGTCCAGACGGACAGGGATCCGAGCAGTACTTC
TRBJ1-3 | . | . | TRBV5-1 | CASSSSGFHGNTIYF | TGCGCCAGCAGCTCAAGCGGATTTCACGGAAACACCATATATTTT
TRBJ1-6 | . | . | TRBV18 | CASSRENQYNSPLHF | TGTGCCAGCTCACGGGAGAACCAATATAATTCACCCCTCCACTTT
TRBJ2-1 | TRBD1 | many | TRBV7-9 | CASSDRGSYNEQFF | TGTGCCAGCAGCGACAGGGGCTCCTACAATGAGCAGTTCTTC
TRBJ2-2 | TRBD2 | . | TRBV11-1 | CASSLRGTSGKTGELFF | TGTGCCAGCAGCCTAAGGGGGACTAGCGGGAAGACCGGGGAGCTGTTTTTT
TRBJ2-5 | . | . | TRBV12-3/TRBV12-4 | CASSLGDGQETQYF | TGTGCCAGCAGTTTAGGGGACGGTCAAGAGACCCAGTACTTC
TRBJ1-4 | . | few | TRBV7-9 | CASSFSGGGEKLFF | TGTGCCAGCAGCTTCTCTGGGGGGGGTGAAAAACTGTTTTTT
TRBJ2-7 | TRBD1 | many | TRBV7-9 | CASSPTWDRGIYEQYF | TGTGCCAGCAGTCCAACGTGGGACAGGGGAATCTACGAGCAGTACTTC
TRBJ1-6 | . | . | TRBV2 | CASSEGGQYNSPLHF | TGTGCCAGCAGTGAAGGCGGACAGTACAATTCACCCCTCCACTTT
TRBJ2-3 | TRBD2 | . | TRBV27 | CASSTLAGGSRDTQYF | TGTGCCAGCAGTACTCTAGCGGGGGGCTCCAGGGATACGCAGTATTTT
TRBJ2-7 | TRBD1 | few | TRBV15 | CATSSDKTGNIYEQYF | TGTGCCACCAGCAGTGATAAGACAGGGAACATCTACGAGCAGTACTTC
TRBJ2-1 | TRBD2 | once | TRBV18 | CASSPPTSGYNEQFF | TGTGCCAGCTCACCACCAACTAGCGGATACAATGAGCAGTTCTTC
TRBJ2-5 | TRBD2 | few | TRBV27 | CASRPWGGIGQETQYF | TGTGCCAGCAGACCCTGGGGGGGGATTGGCCAAGAGACCCAGTACTTC
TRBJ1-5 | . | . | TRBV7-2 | CASSADGLNQPQHF | TGTGCCAGCAGCGCCGACGGACTTAATCAGCCCCAGCATTTT
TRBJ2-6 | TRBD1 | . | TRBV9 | CASSVPLTGAGANVLTF | TGTGCCAGCAGCGTTCCCTTAACAGGGGCTGGGGCCAACGTCCTGACTTTC
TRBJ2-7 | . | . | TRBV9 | CASSVEPFSYEQYF | TGTGCCAGCAGCGTCGAGCCCTTCTCCTACGAGCAGTACTTC
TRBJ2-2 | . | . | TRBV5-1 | CASSFTEIPPGELFF | TGCGCCAGCAGCTTTACAGAGATTCCCCCCGGGGAGCTGTTTTTT
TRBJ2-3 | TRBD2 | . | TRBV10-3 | CAIQAGTSTPSTDTQYF | TGTGCCATCCAAGCCGGGACTAGCACCCCTAGCACAGATACGCAGTATTTT
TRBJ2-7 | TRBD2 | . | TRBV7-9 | CASSSGLAGRDYEQYF | TGTGCCAGCAGCTCGGGACTAGCGGGAAGGGATTACGAGCAGTACTTC
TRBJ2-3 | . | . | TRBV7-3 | CASSPQVVDTQYF | TGTGCCAGCAGCCCCCAAGTAGTGGATACGCAGTATTTT
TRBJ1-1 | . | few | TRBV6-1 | CASSEGGAFF | TGTGCCAGCAGTGAAGGGGGGGCTTTCTTT
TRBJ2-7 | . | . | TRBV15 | CATSLSPGNEQYF | TGTGCCACCAGCCTCAGTCCAGGGAACGAGCAGTACTTC
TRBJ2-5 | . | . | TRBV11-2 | CASTQSGETQYF | TGTGCCAGCACCCAATCCGGAGAGACCCAGTACTTC
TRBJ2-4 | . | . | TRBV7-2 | CASSPIGGYIQYF | TGTGCCAGCAGCCCGATAGGGGGTTACATTCAGTACTTC
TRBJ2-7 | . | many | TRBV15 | CATSRDLQMGSYEQYF | TGTGCCACCAGCAGAGACCTACAGATGGGATCCTACGAGCAGTACTTC
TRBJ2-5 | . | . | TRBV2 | CASSGRESETQYF | TGTGCCAGCAGTGGCAGGGAATCAGAGACCCAGTACTTC
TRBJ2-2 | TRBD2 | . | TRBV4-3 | CASSQDWREGSTGELFF | TGCGCCAGCAGCCAAGATTGGCGGGAGGGGAGCACCGGGGAGCTGTTTTTT
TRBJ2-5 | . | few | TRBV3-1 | CASSQDPRATTQYF | TGTGCCAGCAGCCAAGATCCCAGGGCCACGACCCAGTACTTC
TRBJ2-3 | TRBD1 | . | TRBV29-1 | CSVGTGGLRTDTQYF | TGCAGCGTTGGGACAGGGGGCTTAAGAACAGATACGCAGTATTTT
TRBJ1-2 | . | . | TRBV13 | CASSSKVQGGEYGYTF | TGTGCCAGCAGCTCCAAGGTCCAGGGTGGGGAATATGGCTACACCTTC
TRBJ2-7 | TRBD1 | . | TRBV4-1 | CASSQVQGAGYEQYF | TGCGCCAGCAGCCAAGTACAGGGGGCAGGATACGAGCAGTACTTC
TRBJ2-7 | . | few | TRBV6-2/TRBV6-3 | CASSYVGASYEQYF | TGTGCCAGCAGTTACGTGGGAGCCTCCTACGAGCAGTACTTC
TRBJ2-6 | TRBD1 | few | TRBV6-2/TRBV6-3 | CASILRSRGLIVGSGANVLTF | TGTGCCAGCATCCTAAGAAGCAGGGGGCTCATCGTGGGCTCTGGGGCCAACGTCCTGACTTTC
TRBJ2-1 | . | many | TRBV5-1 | CASSLRLPENEQFF | TGCGCCAGCAGCTTAAGACTACCAGAAAATGAGCAGTTCTTC
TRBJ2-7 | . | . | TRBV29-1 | CSVGALYEQYF | TGCAGCGTTGGGGCTCTCTACGAGCAGTACTTC
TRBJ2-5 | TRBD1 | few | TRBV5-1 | CASSPGTGGKTQYF | TGCGCCAGCAGCCCGGGGACAGGGGGAAAGACCCAGTACTTC
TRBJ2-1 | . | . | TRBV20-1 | CSARGEFF | TGCAGTGCCCGAGGCGAGTTCTTC